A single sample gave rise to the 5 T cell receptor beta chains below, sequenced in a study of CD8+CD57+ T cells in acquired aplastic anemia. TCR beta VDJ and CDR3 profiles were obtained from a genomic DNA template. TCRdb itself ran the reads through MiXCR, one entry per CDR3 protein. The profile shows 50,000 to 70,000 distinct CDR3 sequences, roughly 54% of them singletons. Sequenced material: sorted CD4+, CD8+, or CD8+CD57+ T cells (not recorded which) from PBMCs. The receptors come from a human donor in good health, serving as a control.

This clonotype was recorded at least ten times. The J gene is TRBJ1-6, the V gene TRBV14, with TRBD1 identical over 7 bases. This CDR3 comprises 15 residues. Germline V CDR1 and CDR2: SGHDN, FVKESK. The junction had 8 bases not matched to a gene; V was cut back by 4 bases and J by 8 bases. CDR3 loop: CASSRQTGLDSPLHF. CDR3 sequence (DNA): TGTGCCAGCAGCCGACAGACAGGGTTGGATTCACCCCTCCACTTT.

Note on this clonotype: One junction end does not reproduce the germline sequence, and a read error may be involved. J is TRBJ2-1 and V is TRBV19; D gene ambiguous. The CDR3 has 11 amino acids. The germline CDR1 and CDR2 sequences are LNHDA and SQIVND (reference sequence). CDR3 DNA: TGTGCCAGTAGTAGCTACAATGAGCTGTTCTTC. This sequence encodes CASSSYNELFF.

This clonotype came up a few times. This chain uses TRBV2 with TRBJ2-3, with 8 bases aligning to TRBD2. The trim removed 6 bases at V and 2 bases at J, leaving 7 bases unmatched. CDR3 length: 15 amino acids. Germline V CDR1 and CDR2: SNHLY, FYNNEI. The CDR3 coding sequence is TGTGCCAGCAGCGAGGCGGGGGGTATCACAGATACGCAGTATTTT. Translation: CASSEAGGITDTQYF.

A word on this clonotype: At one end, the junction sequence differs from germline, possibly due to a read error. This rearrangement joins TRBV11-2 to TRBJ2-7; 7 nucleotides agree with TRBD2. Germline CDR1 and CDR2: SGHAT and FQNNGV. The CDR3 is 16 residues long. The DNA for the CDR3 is TGTGCCAGCGGCTTAGATGGGGCGGGAGCCTCCTACGAGCAGTACTTC. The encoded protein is CASGLDGAGASYEQYF.

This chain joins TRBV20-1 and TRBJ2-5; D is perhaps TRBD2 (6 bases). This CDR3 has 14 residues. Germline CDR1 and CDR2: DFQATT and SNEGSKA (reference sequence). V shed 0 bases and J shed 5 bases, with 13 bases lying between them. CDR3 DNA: TGCAGTGCTAGAGATTGGGCGGGGCTCGAGACCCAGTACTTC. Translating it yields CSARDWAGLETQYF.